These T cell receptor beta chains were read from a single sample in a study of T cells of healthy individuals. TCRdb ran MiXCR on the 5' RACE reads and lists one entry per CDR3 protein. The sample shows approximately 52,000 distinct CDR3 sequences, roughly 14% of them seen only once. The source of these receptors is a human donor in good health. Both conserved end residues are part of each CDR3. A D gene is named only where the DNA matches it firmly. Only part of the rows carry a size: once, few, many, or a class if the clone is expanded.

J gene | clone size | D gene | V gene | CDR3 protein | CDR3 DNA
TRBJ2-7 | . | TRBD1 | TRBV7-2 | CASSLARGQVLF | TGTGCCAGCAGCTTAGCGCGGGGACAGGTACTTTTC
TRBJ2-3 | many | TRBD2 | TRBV29-1 | CSVEIPSGSVSDTQYF | TGCAGCGTTGAAATTCCTAGCGGGAGTGTATCGGATACGCAGTATTTT
TRBJ1-2 | . | TRBD1 | TRBV7-9 | CASSPGDREGYTF | TGTGCCAGCAGCCCAGGGGACAGGGAGGGCTACACCTTC
TRBJ1-4 | . | . | TRBV30 | CAWSVGSTINEKLFF | TGTGCCTGGAGCGTCGGGAGCACGATTAATGAAAAACTGTTTTTT
TRBJ1-1 | many | . | TRBV6-7 | CASSRNTTASSTEAFF | TGTGCCAGCAGCCGGAATACCACAGCTAGTAGCACTGAAGCTTTCTTT
TRBJ1-5 | . | . | TRBV24-1 | CATAPDSNNQPQNF | TGTGCCACCGCCCCCGACAGCAACAATCAGCCCCAGAATTTT
TRBJ2-3 | few | TRBD2 | TRBV7-2 | CASSRLAGFTDTQYF | TGTGCCAGCAGTCGACTAGCGGGGTTCACAGATACGCAGTATTTT
TRBJ2-7 | many | TRBD2 | TRBV20-1 | CSAVGVAGSGEQYF | TGCAGTGCTGTGGGGGTAGCGGGATCAGGGGAGCAGTACTTC
TRBJ2-7 | many | TRBD1 | TRBV20-1 | CSAYSDRSYEQYF | TGCAGTGCCTACTCGGACAGGTCCTACGAGCAGTACTTC
TRBJ2-3 | . | . | TRBV7-6 | CASSPNLDTTDTQYF | TGTGCCAGCAGCCCCAACCTCGACACCACAGATACGCAGTATTTT
TRBJ2-5 | . | . | TRBV27 | CASSLVGRPRETQYF | TGTGCCAGCAGTTTAGTGGGCCGACCACGGGAGACCCAGTACTTC
TRBJ2-2 | many | . | TRBV11-2 | CAAWWRGPNTGELFF | TGTGCCGCCTGGTGGAGGGGTCCGAACACCGGGGAGCTGTTTTTT
TRBJ2-7 | many | . | TRBV5-1 | CASSLEGPSYEQYF | TGCGCCAGCAGCTTGGAGGGACCGTCCTACGAGCAGTACTTC
TRBJ2-7 | many | TRBD1 | TRBV5-5 | CASSFGTGANEQYF | TGTGCCAGCAGCTTTGGGACAGGGGCAAACGAGCAGTACTTC
TRBJ2-5 | many | . | TRBV12-3/TRBV12-4 | CASSRRRQQETQYF | TGTGCCAGCAGTCGTCGACGGCAACAAGAGACCCAGTACTTC
TRBJ1-2 | . | . | TRBV6-5 | CASSHGIEVYGYTF | TGTGCCAGCAGCCACGGGATCGAAGTATATGGCTACACCTTC
TRBJ2-7 | many | . | TRBV7-2 | CASSITGTGNLAGLYEQYF | TGTGCCAGCAGCATTACCGGGACAGGTAACCTAGCGGGTCTCTACGAGCAGTACTTC
TRBJ1-4 | . | . | TRBV7-2 | CASSLAPGLGDEKLFF | TGTGCCAGCAGCTTAGCGCCGGGACTAGGGGATGAAAAACTGTTTTTT
TRBJ1-1 | many | . | TRBV20-1 | CSAADPTNTEAFF | TGCAGTGCTGCGGACCCGACGAACACTGAAGCTTTCTTT
TRBJ2-7 | few | . | TRBV10-3 | CAISPPPGRTEQYF | TGTGCCATCAGTCCTCCGCCGGGGCGGACGGAGCAGTACTTC
TRBJ2-2 | few | . | TRBV27 | CASSILAAGELNTGELFF | TGTGCCAGCAGCATATTGGCGGCAGGGGAACTTAACACCGGGGAGCTGTTTTTT
TRBJ2-3 | . | . | TRBV19 | CASIPTRGGPDTQYF | TGTGCCAGTATCCCCACTAGGGGCGGTCCCGATACGCAGTATTTT
TRBJ2-2 | . | . | TRBV6-5 | CASSYTLTGHTGELFF | TGTGCCAGCAGTTACACTCTGACAGGTCACACCGGGGAGCTGTTTTTT
TRBJ2-3 | many | . | TRBV5-1 | CASSGAGGPSTDTQYF | TGCGCCAGCAGCGGAGCCGGGGGCCCTAGCACAGATACGCAGTATTTT
TRBJ2-5 | many | TRBD1 | TRBV29-1 | CSVVDRGGQETQYF | TGCAGCGTCGTCGACAGGGGGGGTCAAGAGACCCAGTACTTC
TRBJ2-3 | few | . | TRBV18 | CASAPGWARDTQYF | TGTGCCAGCGCACCAGGATGGGCCAGGGATACGCAGTATTTT